This record concerns one TCR beta chain sequence. Its antigen is undetermined. These data belong to a study of glioma-infiltrating T cells. The iRepertoire nested amplicon-rescue multiplex PCR amplified TCR alpha and beta CDR3s from RNA. For one-step reverse transcription and amplification, about 90-400 ng of tissue mRNA or PBMC total RNA was used. One entry per CDR3 protein results from TCRdb running MiXCR on the multiplex PCR reads. The sample carries 12,000 or so distinct CDR3 sequences, less than 30% recorded once. Per germline, CDR1 KGHSH and CDR2 LQKENI. The CDR3 spans 15 residues. Trimming left V 1 base short and J 9 bases short, with 16 bases between. Study observations and caveats: CDR3 overlap between tissue and blood was very small. Above-expected tissue-blood divergence occurred in all gliomas, most in low-grade ones.

Sequences were obtained from glioma tissue, nonneoplastic brain tissue, or PBMCs (not recorded which). The sequence was obtained from a human donor with low-grade glioma or glioblastoma, undergoing nonglioma brain surgery, or in good health (not recorded which). The J gene is TRBJ1-5, the V gene TRBV18; no firm D call. CDR3 sequence (DNA): TGTGCCAGCTCACCACATGTGGACGGTAAGGGGCCCCAGCATTTT. Residues: CASSPHVDGKGPQHF.